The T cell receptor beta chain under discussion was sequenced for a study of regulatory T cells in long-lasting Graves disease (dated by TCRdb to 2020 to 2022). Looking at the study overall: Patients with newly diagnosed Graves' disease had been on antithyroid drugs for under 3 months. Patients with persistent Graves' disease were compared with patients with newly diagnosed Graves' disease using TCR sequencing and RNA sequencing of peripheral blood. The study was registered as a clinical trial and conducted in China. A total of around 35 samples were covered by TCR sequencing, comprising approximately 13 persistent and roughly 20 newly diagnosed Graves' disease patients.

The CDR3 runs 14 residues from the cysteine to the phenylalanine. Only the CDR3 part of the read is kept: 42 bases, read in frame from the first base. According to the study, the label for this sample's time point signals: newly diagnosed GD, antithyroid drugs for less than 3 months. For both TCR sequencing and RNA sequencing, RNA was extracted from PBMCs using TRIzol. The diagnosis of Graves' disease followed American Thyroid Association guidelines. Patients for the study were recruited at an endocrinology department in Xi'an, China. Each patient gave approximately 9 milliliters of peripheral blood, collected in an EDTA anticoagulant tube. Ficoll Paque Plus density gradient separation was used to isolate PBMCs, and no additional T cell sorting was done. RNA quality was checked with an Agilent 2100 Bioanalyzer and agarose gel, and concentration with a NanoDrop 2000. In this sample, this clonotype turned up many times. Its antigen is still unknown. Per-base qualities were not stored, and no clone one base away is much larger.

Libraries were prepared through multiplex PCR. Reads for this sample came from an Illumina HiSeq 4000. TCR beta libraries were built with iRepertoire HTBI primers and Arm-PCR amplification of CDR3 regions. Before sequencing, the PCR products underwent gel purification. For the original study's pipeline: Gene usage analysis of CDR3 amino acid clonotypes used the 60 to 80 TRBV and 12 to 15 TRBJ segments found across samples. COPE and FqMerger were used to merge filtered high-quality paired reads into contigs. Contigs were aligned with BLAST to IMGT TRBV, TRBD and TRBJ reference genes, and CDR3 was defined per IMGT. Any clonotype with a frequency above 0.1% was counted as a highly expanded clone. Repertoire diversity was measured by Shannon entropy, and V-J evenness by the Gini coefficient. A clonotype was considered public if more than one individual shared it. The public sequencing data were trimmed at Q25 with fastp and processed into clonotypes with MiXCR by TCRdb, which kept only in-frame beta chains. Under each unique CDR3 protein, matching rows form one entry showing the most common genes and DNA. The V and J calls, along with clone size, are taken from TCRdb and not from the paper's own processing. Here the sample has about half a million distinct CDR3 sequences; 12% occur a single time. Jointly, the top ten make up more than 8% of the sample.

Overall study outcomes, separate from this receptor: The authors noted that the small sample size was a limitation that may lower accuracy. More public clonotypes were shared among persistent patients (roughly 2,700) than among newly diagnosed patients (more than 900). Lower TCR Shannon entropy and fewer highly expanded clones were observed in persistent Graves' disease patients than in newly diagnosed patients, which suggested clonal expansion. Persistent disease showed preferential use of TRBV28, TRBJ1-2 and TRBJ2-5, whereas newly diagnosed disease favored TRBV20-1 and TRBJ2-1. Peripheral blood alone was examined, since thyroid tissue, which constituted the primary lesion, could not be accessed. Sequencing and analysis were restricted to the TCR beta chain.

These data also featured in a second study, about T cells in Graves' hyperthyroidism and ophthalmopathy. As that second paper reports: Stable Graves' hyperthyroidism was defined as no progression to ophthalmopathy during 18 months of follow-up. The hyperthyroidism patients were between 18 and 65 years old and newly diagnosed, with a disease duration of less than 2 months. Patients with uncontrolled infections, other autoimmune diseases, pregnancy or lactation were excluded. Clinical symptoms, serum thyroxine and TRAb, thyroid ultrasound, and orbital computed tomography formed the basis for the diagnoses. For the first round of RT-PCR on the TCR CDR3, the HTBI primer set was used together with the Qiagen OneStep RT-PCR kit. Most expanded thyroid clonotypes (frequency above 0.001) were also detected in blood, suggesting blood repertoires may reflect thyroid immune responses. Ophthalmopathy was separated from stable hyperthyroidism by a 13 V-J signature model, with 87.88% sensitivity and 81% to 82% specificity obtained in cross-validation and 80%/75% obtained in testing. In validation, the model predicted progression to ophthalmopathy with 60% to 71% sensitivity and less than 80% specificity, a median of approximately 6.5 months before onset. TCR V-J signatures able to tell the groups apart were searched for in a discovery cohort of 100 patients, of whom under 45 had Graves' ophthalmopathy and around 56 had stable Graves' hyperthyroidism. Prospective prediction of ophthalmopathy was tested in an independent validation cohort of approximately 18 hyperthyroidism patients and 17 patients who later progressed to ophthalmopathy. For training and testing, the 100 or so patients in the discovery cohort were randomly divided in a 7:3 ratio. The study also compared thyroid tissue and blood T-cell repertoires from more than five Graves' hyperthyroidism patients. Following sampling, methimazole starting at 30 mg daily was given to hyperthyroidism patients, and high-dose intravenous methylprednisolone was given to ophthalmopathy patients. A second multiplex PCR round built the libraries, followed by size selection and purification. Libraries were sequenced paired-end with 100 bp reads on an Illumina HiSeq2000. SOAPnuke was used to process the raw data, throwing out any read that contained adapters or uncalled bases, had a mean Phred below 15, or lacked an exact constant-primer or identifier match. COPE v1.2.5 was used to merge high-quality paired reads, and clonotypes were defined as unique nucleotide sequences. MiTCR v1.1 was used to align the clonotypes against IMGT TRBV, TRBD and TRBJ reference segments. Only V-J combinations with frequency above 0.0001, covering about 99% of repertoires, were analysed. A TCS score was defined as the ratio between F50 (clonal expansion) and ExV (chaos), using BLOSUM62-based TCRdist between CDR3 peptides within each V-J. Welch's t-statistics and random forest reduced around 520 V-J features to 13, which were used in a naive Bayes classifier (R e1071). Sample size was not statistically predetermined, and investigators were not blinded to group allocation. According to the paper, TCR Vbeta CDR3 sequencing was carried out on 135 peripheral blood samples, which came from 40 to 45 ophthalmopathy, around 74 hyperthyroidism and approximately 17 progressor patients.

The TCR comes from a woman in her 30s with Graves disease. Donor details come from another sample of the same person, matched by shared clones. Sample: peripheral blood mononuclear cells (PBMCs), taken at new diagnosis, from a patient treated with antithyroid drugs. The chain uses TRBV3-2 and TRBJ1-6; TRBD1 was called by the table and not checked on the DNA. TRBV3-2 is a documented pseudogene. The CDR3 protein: CASSQVGPNSPLHF. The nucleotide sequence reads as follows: TGTGCCAGCAGCCAAGTGGGACCGAATTCACCCCTCCACTTT.